Presented here are 21 T cell receptor beta chains from one specimen sequenced in a study of blood T cells in healthy people across ages. The use of a sample-barcoded 5' primer and a J-beta primer mix characterized a second PCR of about 7 to 12 cycles. TCRdb processed the 5' RACE reads anew with MiXCR; each CDR3 protein has one entry. Seen here are about 580,000 distinct CDR3 sequences, around 48% observed once, and the top ten hold 20% to 25%. The specimen was blood. The receptors originated from an elderly man in good health.

This clonotype was seen a few times. The chain carries TRBV7-2 and TRBJ1-2; D is possibly TRBD1 (6 bases). Germline CDR1 and CDR2: SGHTA and FQGNSA. The CDR3 spans 16 residues. Trimming removed 1 base at V and 5 bases at J, with 17 bases between. As DNA, the CDR3 is TGTGCCAGCAGCTTAGAGGTCGGGGGGCAGATATATGGCTACACCTTC. The encoded protein is CASSLEVGGQIYGYTF. The full variable domain, its missing parts supplied by reference TRBV7-2 and TRBJ1-2, is GAGVSQSPSNKVTEKGKDVELRCDPISGHTALYWYRQSLGQGLEFLIYFQGNSAPDKSGLPSDRFSAERTGGSVSTLTIQRTQQEDSAVYLCASSLEVGGQIYGYTFGSGTRLTVV.

Notes on this clonotype: Relative to the germline gene, one junction end is altered; a read error may explain this. The chain combines TRBV28 with TRBJ1-1; D remains unclear. CDR1 is MDHEN and CDR2 is SYDVKM in the germline V gene. The CDR3 runs to 15 residues. The CDR3 region is CTSSSGGQLNTEAFF. For the CDR3, the DNA is TGTACCAGCAGTTCGGGAGGTCAGTTGAACACTGAAGCTTTCTTT.

This clonotype was counted between two and nine times. The DNA of the CDR3 is TGTGCCAGCAGTTACTCGATGTCTCGGGGAACCAACTATGGCTACACCTTC. Residues: CASSYSMSRGTNYGYTF. The J gene is TRBJ1-2, the V gene TRBV6-5, with no clear D. CDR3 length: 17 residues. Germline V gives CDR1 MNHEY, CDR2 SVGAGI. The germline V and J ends were trimmed by 0 bases and 2 bases, with 16 bases remaining between them.

This chain connects TRBV24-1 to TRBJ2-1; D may be TRBD1 (6 bases). CDR3 length equals 12 residues. Germline CDR1 and CDR2: KGHDR and SFDVKD. V lost 10 bases and J lost 8, with 14 bases in between. The CDR3 DNA reads as TGTGCCACAACAGGGTTAGGCGATGAGCAGTTCTTC. Translated, it gives CATTGLGDEQFF.

This clonotype was seen more than once but under ten times. V and J are TRBV6-6 and TRBJ1-1; D is unclear. V gave up 2 bases and J gave up 1 base, with 8 bases separating them. CDR1 and CDR2 (germline): MNHNY, SVGAGI (reference sequence). The CDR3 is 14 residues long. As DNA, the CDR3 is TGTGCCAGCAGTTACGCATACGGGAACACTGAAGCTTTCTTT. Translating gives CASSYAYGNTEAFF.

In this sample, this clonotype turned up a few times. The rearrangement uses TRBV6-5 and TRBJ1-5, with 8 positions matching TRBD1. Germline V lookup: CDR1 MNHEY, CDR2 SVGAGI. The V gene end was trimmed by 6 bases and the J gene end by 2 bases; junction bases not matched to a gene: 6. The CDR3 totals 15 residues. As DNA, the CDR3 is TGTGCCAGCAGAGCCCCGGGACAGGGCAATCAGCCCCAGCATTTT. Its translation: CASRAPGQGNQPQHF.

There are a few counts of this clonotype. V is TRBV20-1 and J is TRBJ2-3, with TRBD2 matching 14 bases. Germline CDR1 and CDR2: DFQATT and SNEGSKA (reference sequence). V lost 2 bases and J lost 3; bases outside the gene matches: 4. This CDR3 has 16 amino acids. The CDR3 here is CSARSTSGRVTDTQYF. CDR3 nucleotide sequence: TGCAGTGCTAGATCGACTAGCGGGAGGGTGACAGATACGCAGTATTTT.

The chain recombines TRBV10-3 with TRBJ2-3, with TRBD1 matching 7 bases. CDR1 and CDR2 (germline): ENHRY, SYGVKD. The CDR3 spans 15 residues. The V and J ends lost 6 bases and 3 bases, in that order; junction bases with no gene match: 9. CDR3 residues: CAIRDDGTVTDTQYF. The CDR3 DNA is TGTGCCATCAGGGACGACGGGACAGTAACAGATACGCAGTATTTT.

This chain uses TRBV24-1 with TRBJ2-7; D gene unclear. The tail of the sequence fits TRBJ2-5 better, so the J call may be wrong. Germline V lookup: CDR1 KGHDR, CDR2 SFDVKD. The CDR3 consists of 13 residues. The CDR3 nucleotides are TGTGCCACAAGAAAAACACTGTCGGAGACCCAGTACTTC. It translates to CATRKTLSETQYF.

This clonotype occurred a few times. This chain uses TRBV7-3 with TRBJ2-3; perhaps D is TRBD1 or TRBD2 (6 bases each). V lost 5 bases, J lost 0 bases, and 12 bases lay in between. This CDR3 region has 15 residues. Per germline, CDR1 SGHTA and CDR2 FQGTGA. CDR3 region: CASSGTGTSTDTQYF. The CDR3 DNA reads as TGTGCCAGCAGCGGAACAGGGACTAGCACAGATACGCAGTATTTT.

The chain carries TRBV7-2 and TRBJ2-3; perhaps TRBD1 as D (5 bases). V was pared by 5 bases and J by 1 base, with 19 bases between. Germline V gives CDR1 SGHTA, CDR2 FQGNSA. The CDR3 runs to 17 residues. Here the CDR3 reads CASSPLTIGEGTDTQYF. In DNA form, the CDR3 reads TGTGCCAGCAGCCCCCTTACTATAGGGGAAGGCACAGATACGCAGTATTTT.

This clonotype occurred a few times. A much larger clone lies a single base off, so this may be a read error. The rearrangement links TRBV6-5 to TRBJ2-5; TRBD2 agrees at 14 bases. V trimming: 5 bases; J trimming: 11 bases; junction bases outside the gene matches: 7. CDR3 size: 14 residues. Germline V gives CDR1 MNHEY, CDR2 SVGAGI. The CDR3 is CASSGGLAGDEQYF. The CDR3 nucleotides read TGTGCCAGCAGTGGGGGACTAGCGGGGGATGAGCAGTACTTC.

This clonotype was counted between two and nine times. This sequence joins TRBV21-1 and TRBJ2-3. TRBV21-1 is termed a pseudogene. CDR3 length: 18 residues. CDR3 DNA: TGTGCCAGCAGCAAACACAGACCTGACTCGGCTAGCACAGATACGCAGTATTTT. Its translation: CASSKHRPDSASTDTQYF.

This chain uses TRBV20-1 with TRBJ2-3; the match to TRBD2 covers 12 bases. The CDR3 runs to 15 residues. Germline V gives CDR1 DFQATT, CDR2 SNEGSKA (reference sequence). The V segment lost 2 bases and the J segment 4 bases; nucleotides outside the gene matches: 4. This chain's CDR3 is CSARSGLAGPDTQYF. CDR3 nucleotide sequence: TGCAGTGCTAGATCCGGACTAGCGGGACCAGATACGCAGTATTTT.

The sample holds many counts of this clonotype. This chain links TRBV6-5 with TRBJ2-7; 10 bases match TRBD2. Trimming removed 0 bases from V and 4 bases from J; junction bases left unmatched: 9. The CDR3 sequence is 17 residues long. Germline CDR1 reads MNHEY; CDR2 reads SVGAGI. The CDR3 region is CASSYSGLAGDTYEQYF. Written as DNA, the CDR3 is TGTGCCAGCAGTTACTCGGGGCTAGCGGGGGACACGTACGAGCAGTACTTC.

This sequence joins TRBV7-2 and TRBJ2-7, with TRBD1 identical over 8 bases. V shed 5 bases and J 2 bases; nucleotides not matched to a gene: 5. Germline V gene lookup returns CDR1 SGHTA and CDR2 FQGNSA. This CDR3 spans 14 amino acids. The CDR3 nucleotides are TGTGCCAGCAGCCGAGAGGGACAGGCCTACGAGCAGTACTTC. Its protein product is CASSREGQAYEQYF.

The chain employs TRBV4-3 and TRBJ1-5; D possibly corresponds to TRBD1 (6 bases). Trimming removed 0 bases from V and 5 bases from J, with 11 bases in between. CDR1 LGHNA and CDR2 YSLEER come from the germline V gene. CDR3 length equals 15 residues. CDR3 amino acids: CASSQDAGVDQPQHF. The CDR3 DNA reads TGCGCCAGCAGCCAAGATGCAGGGGTTGATCAGCCCCAGCATTTT.

The chain has TRBV5-1 and TRBJ1-4; D not resolved. CDR1 SGHRS and CDR2 YFSETQ come from the germline V gene. CDR3 length: 15 amino acids. V dropped 0 bases and J dropped 0 bases, with 6 bases sitting between them. The chain's CDR3 is CASSLGAATNEKLFF. The CDR3 coding sequence is TGCGCCAGCAGCTTGGGGGCCGCAACTAATGAAAAACTGTTTTTT.

This clonotype was counted a few times. The chain employs TRBV12-3 or TRBV12-4 and TRBJ2-7, with 15 bases identical to TRBD2. The J segment lost 10 bases and the V segment lost 5 bases, leaving 9 bases of the junction unmatched. The length of the CDR3 is 15 residues. The CDR3 protein is CASSTGLAGGGKQYF. CDR3 bases: TGTGCCAGCAGTACGGGACTAGCGGGAGGAGGGAAACAGTACTTC.

This chain joins TRBV7-9 and TRBJ2-1, with 7 bases that match TRBD2. The CDR3 spans 16 residues. Germline CDR1 is SEHNR and CDR2 is FQNEAQ (reference sequence). V gave up 2 bases and J gave up 10 bases; unmatched junction bases: 14. The CDR3 spells CASSLNPGLTVEEQFF. CDR3 DNA: TGTGCCAGCAGCTTAAACCCGGGACTAACGGTGGAAGAGCAGTTCTTC.

The CDR3 loop reads CSEAGTGSVNTEAFF. The DNA of the CDR3 is TGCAGTGAGGCCGGGACAGGGTCGGTGAACACTGAAGCTTTCTTT. The V call is TRBV20-1, the J call TRBJ1-1, with 9 bases that match TRBD1. The germline CDR1 and CDR2 sequences are DFQATT and SNEGSKA (reference sequence). The trim removed 7 bases at V and 0 bases at J, leaving 9 bases unmatched. CDR3 size: 15 residues.